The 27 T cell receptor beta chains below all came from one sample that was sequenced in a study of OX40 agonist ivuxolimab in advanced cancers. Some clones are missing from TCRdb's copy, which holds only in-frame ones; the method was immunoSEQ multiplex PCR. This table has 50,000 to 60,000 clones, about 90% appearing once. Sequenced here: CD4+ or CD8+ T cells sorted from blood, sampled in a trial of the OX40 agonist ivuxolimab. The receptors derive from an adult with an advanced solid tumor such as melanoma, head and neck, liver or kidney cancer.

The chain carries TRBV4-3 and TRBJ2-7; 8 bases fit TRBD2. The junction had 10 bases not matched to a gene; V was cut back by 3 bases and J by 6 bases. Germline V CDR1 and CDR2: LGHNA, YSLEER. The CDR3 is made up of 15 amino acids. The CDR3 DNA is TGCGCCAGCAGCCAGGGTGCGACTAGCGTCGGCGAGCAGTACTTC. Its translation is CASSQGATSVGEQYF.

This CDR3 is CASSQDPGLQYGYTF. The CDR3 bases are TGCGCCAGCAGCCAAGACCCGGGTCTTCAGTATGGCTACACCTTC. The chain has TRBV4-3 and TRBJ1-2; the D is unclear. The CDR3 totals 15 residues. V was shortened by 0 bases and J by 5 bases, with 13 bases between the two germline ends. Germline V gene lookup returns CDR1 LGHNA and CDR2 YSLEER.

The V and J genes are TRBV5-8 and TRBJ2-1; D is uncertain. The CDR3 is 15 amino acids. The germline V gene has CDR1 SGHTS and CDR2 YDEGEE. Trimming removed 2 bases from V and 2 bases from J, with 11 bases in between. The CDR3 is CASSFDGVPYNEQFF. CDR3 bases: TGTGCCAGCAGCTTTGATGGGGTCCCCTACAATGAGCAGTTCTTC. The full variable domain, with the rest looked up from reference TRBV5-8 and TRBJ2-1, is EAGVTQSPTHLIKTRGQQATLRCSPISGHTSVYWYQQALGLGLQFLLWYDEGEERNRGNFPPRFSGRQFPNYSSELNVNALELEDSALYLCASSFDGVPYNEQFFGPGTRLTVL.

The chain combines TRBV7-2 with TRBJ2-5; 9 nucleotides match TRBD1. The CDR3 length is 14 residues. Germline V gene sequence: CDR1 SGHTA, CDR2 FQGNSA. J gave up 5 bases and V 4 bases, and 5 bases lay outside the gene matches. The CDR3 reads CASSSGQGRETQYF. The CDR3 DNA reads TGTGCCAGCAGCTCCGGACAGGGGCGGGAGACCCAGTACTTC.

CDR3 sequence: CASTLGGTGAYEQYF. The CDR3 DNA sequence: TGTGCCAGCACTTTGGGAGGGACAGGGGCCTACGAGCAGTACTTC. The chain combines TRBV28 with TRBJ2-7, with TRBD1 matching 10 bases. Germline CDR1 is MDHEN and CDR2 is SYDVKM. The ends lost 7 bases at V and 2 bases at J; junction bases unmatched: 8. The CDR3 length is 15 residues.

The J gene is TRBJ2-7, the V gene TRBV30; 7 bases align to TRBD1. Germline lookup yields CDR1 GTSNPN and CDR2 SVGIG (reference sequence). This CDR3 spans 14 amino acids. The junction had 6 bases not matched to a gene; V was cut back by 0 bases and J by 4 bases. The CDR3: CAWSVRDSSYEQYF. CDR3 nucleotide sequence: TGTGCCTGGAGTGTACGGGACAGCTCATACGAGCAGTACTTC.

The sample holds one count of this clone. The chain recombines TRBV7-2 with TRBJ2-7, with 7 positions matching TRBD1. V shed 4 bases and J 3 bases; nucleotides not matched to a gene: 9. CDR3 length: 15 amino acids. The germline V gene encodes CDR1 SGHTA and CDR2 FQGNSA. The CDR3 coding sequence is TGTGCCAGCAGCTCGACTTCGACAGGGCTCTACGAGCAGTACTTC. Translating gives CASSSTSTGLYEQYF.

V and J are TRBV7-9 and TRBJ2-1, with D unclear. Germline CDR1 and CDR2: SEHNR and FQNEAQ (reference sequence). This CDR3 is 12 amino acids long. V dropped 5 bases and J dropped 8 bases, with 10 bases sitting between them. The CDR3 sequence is CASSPGFDEQFF. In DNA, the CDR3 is TGTGCCAGCAGCCCCGGTTTCGATGAGCAGTTCTTC.

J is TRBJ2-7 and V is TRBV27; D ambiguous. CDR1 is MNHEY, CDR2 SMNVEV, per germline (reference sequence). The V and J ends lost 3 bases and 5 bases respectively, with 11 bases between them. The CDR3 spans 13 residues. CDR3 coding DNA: TGTGCCAGCAGTTTGATAGGGTTCAACGAGCAGTACTTC. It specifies CASSLIGFNEQYF.

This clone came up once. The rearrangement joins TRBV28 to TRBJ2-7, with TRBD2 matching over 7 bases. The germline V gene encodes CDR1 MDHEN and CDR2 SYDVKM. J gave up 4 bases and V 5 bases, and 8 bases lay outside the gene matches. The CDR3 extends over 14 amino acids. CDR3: CASSPPGLEYEQYF. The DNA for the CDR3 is TGTGCCAGCAGTCCCCCCGGACTAGAATACGAGCAGTACTTC.

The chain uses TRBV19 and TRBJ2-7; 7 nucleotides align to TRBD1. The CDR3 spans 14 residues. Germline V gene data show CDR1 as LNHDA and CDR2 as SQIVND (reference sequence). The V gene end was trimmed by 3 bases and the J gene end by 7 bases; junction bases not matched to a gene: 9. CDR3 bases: TGTGCCAGTAGTATCGGGACAGACTTGGGGGAGCAGTACTTC. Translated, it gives CASSIGTDLGEQYF.

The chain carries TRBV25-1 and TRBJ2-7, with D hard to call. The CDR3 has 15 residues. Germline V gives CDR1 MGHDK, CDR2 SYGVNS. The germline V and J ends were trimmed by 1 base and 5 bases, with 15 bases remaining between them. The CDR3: CASSEFYEPAHEQYF. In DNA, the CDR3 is TGTGCCAGCAGTGAATTCTACGAGCCGGCGCACGAGCAGTACTTC.

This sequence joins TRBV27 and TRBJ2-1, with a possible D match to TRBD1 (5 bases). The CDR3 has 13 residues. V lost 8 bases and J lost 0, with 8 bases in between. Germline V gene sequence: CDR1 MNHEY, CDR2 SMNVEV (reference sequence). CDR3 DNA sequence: TGTGCCAGCGCCAGGGCCTCCTACAATGAGCAGTTCTTC. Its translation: CASARASYNEQFF.

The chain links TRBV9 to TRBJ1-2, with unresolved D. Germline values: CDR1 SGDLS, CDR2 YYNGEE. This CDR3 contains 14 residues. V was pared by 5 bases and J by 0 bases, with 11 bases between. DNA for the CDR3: TGTGCCAGCAGTGACACACGGACTAACTATGGCTACACCTTC. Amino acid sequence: CASSDTRTNYGYTF.

The CDR3 coding sequence is TGTGCCAGCAGTTACACGTCGGGAGGGCGGGACGAGCAGTACTTC. Its translation: CASSYTSGGRDEQYF. The chain has TRBV6-5 and TRBJ2-7, with 8 bases matching TRBD2. This CDR3 is built from 15 residues. J gave up 5 bases and V 2 bases, and 8 bases lay outside the gene matches. Germline CDR1 is MNHEY and CDR2 is SVGAGI.

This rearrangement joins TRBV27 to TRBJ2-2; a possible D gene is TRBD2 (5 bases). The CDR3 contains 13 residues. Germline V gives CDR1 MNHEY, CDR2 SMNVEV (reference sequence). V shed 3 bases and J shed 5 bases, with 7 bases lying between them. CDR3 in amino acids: CASSFWTTGELFF. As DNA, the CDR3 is TGTGCCAGCAGTTTTTGGACTACCGGGGAGCTGTTTTTT.

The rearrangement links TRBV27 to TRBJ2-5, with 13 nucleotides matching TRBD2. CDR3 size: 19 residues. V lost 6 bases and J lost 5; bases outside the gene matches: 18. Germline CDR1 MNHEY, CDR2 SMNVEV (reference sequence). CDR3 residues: CASSRRAGLAGASGETQYF. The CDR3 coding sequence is TGTGCCAGCAGCCGAAGGGCCGGACTAGCGGGAGCCTCGGGGGAGACCCAGTACTTC.

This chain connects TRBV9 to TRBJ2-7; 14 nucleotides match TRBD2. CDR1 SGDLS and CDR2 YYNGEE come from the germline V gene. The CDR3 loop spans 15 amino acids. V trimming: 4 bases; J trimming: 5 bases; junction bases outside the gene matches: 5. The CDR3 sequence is CASSPGTSGSNEQYF. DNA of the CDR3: TGTGCCAGCAGCCCCGGGACTAGCGGGAGCAACGAGCAGTACTTC.

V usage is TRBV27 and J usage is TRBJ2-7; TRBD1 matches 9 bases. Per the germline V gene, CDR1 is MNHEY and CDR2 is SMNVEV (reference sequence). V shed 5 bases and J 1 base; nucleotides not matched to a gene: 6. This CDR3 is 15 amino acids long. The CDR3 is CASSAGTGISYEQYF. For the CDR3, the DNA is TGTGCCAGCAGTGCGGGGACAGGGATTTCCTACGAGCAGTACTTC.

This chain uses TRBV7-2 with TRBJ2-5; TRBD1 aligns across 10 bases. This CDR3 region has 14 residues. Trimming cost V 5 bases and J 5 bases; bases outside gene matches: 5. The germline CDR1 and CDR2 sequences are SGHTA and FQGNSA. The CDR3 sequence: CASSRTGGLETQYF. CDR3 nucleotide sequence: TGTGCCAGCAGCCGGACAGGGGGTCTTGAGACCCAGTACTTC.

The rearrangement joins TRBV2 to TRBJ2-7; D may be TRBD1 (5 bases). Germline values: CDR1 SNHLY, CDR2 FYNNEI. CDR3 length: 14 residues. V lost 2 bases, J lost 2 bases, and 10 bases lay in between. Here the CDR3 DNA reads TGTGCCAGCAGTGAATCAGGGCCCCCCTACGAGCAGTACTTC. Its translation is CASSESGPPYEQYF.

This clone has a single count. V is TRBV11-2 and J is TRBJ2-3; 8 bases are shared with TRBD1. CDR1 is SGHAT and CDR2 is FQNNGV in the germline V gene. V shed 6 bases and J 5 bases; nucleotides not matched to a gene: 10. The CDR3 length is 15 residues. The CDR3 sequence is CASRGGQGAKDTQYF. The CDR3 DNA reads TGTGCCAGCAGAGGAGGGCAGGGGGCGAAAGATACGCAGTATTTT.

CDR3 coding DNA: TGTGCCAGCAGCTACCTACAGGGGGCGCGCGCCGGGGAGCTGTTTTTT. Translating it yields CASSYLQGARAGELFF. The gene calls are TRBV7-9 and TRBJ2-2; 9 bases line up with TRBD1. Germline CDR1 SEHNR, CDR2 FQNEAQ (reference sequence). The CDR3 runs to 16 residues. V dropped 4 bases and J dropped 6; count of bases not matched to a gene: 9.

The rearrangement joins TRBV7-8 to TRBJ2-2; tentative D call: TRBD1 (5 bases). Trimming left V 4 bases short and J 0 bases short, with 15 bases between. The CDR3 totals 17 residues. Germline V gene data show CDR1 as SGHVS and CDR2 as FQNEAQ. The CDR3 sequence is CASSSPLGHANTGELFF. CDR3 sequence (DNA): TGTGCCAGCAGCTCCCCACTGGGGCACGCGAACACCGGGGAGCTGTTTTTT.

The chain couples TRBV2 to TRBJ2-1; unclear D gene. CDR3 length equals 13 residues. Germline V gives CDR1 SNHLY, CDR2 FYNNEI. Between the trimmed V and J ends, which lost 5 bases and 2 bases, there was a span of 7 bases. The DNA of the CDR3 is TGTGCCAGCAGTTTTCGGCCCTACAATGAGCAGTTCTTC. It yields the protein CASSFRPYNEQFF.

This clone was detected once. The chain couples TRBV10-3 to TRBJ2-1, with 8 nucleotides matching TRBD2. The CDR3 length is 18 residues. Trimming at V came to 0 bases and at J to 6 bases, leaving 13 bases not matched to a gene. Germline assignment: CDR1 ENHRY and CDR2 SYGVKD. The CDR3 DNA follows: TGTGCCATCAGTGAGTCGCTCCGATTAGCGGGAATAGGCAATGAGCAGTTCTTC. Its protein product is CAISESLRLAGIGNEQFF.

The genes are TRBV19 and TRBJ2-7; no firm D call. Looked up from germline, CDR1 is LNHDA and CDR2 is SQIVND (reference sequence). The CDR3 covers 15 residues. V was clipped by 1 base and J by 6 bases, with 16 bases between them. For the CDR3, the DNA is TGTGCCAGTAGTATAGGTGAGAGGTCCCCCGTCGAGCAGTACTTC. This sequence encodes CASSIGERSPVEQYF. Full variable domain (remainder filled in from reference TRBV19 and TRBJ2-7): DGGITQSPKYLFRKEGQNVTLSCEQNLNHDAMYWYRQDPGQGLRLIYYSQIVNDFQKGDIAEGYSVSREKKESFPLTVTSAQKNPTAFYLCASSIGERSPVEQYFGPGTRLTVT.